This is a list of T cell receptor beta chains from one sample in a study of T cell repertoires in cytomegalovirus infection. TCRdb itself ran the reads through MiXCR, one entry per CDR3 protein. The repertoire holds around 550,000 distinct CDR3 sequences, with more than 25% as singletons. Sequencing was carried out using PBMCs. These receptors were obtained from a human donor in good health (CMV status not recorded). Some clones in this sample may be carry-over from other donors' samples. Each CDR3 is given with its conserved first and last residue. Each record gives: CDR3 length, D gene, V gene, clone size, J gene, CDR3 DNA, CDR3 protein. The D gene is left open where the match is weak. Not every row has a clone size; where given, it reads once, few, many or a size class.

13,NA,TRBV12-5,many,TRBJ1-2,TGTGCTAGTGGTTTTCTTACGTTGAACGGCTACACCTTC,CASGFLTLNGYTF
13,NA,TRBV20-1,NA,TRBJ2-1,TGCAGTGCTAGAGAACCCAACTACAATGAGCAGTTCTTC,CSAREPNYNEQFF
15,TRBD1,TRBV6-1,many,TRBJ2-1,TGTGCCAGCAGAGATTCGGGACAGGGGATTCATGAGCAGTTCTTC,CASRDSGQGIHEQFF
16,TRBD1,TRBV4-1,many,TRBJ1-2,TGCGCCAGCAGCCAAGGGGAGGGGACAGGGGCCTTCGGCTACACCTTC,CASSQGEGTGAFGYTF
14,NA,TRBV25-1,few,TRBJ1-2,TGTGCCAGCCCAAACCCCGACGAACACTATGGCTACACCTTC,CASPNPDEHYGYTF
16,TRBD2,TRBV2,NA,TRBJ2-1,TGTGCCAGCAGTCCGGGACTAGCGGGACTGTACAATGAGCAGTTCTTC,CASSPGLAGLYNEQFF
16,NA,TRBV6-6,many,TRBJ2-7,TGTGCCAGCAGTTACTCGATGCGGGGTAGCTCCTACGAGCAGTACTTC,CASSYSMRGSSYEQYF
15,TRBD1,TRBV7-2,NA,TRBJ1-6,TGTGCCAGCAGCTTCGGGGACAGCTATAATTCACCCCTCCACTTT,CASSFGDSYNSPLHF
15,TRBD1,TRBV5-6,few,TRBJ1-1,TGTGCCAGCAGCGCCGACAGGGGGCGAGACACTGAAGCTTTCTTT,CASSADRGRDTEAFF
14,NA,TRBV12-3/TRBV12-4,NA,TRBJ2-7,TGTGCCAGCAGTCCAGGGGGGAGTGGGTACGAGCAGTACTTC,CASSPGGSGYEQYF
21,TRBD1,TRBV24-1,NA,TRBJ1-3,TGTGCCACCAGTGATTTCCCCCCGACAGGGGGCGATCATATCGCTGGAAACACCATATATTTT,CATSDFPPTGGDHIAGNTIYF
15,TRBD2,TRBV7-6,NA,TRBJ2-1,TGTGCCAGCAGCTCCACCGGGACTAGCAGCAATGAGCAGTTCTTC,CASSSTGTSSNEQFF
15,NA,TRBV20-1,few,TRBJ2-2,TGCAGTGCTAGAGCGGCAGGAGGAAACACCGGGGAGCTGTTTTTT,CSARAAGGNTGELFF
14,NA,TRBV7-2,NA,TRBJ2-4,TGTGCCAGCAGCTCGACCTTTACGAGGAACATTCAGTACTTC,CASSSTFTRNIQYF
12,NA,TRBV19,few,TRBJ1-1,TGTGCCAGTAGTATACGGGATGCTGAAGCTTTCTTT,CASSIRDAEAFF
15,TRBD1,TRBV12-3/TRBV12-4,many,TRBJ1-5,TGTGCCAGCGGCGCGACAGGGCACAACAATCAGCCCCAGCATTTT,CASGATGHNNQPQHF
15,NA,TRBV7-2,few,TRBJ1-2,TGTGCCAGCAGCTTAGGCAGGGTGAATAACTATGGCTACACCTTC,CASSLGRVNNYGYTF
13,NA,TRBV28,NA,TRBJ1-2,TGTGCCAGCAGTTTCATCGGAGGGGGAGGCTACACCTTC,CASSFIGGGGYTF
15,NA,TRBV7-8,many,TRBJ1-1,TGTGCCAGCAGCTTAGATGACCGATTGAACACTGAAGCTTTCTTT,CASSLDDRLNTEAFF
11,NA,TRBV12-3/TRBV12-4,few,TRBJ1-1,TGTGCCAGCAGTTTAGGGGTCGAAGCTTTCTTT,CASSLGVEAFF
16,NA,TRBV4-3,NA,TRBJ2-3,TGCGCCAGCAGCCGCACACAATTGGGCAGCACAGATACGCAGTATTTT,CASSRTQLGSTDTQYF
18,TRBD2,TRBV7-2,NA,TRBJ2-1,TGTGCCAGCAGCTTAGTCCGAAGCGGGAGATTAGGCTACAATGAGCAGTTCTTC,CASSLVRSGRLGYNEQFF
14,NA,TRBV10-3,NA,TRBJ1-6,TGTGCCATCAGTGAGTCGGGTTTTTCATCACCCCTCCACTTT,CAISESGFSSPLHF
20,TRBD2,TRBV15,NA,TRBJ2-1,TGTGCCACCAGCAGAGATCGAAGGAATGTCGGAGCGGGAGGAAGGCGGGAGCAGTTCTTC,CATSRDRRNVGAGGRREQFF
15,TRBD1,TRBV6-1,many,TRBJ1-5,TGTGCCAGCAGCGTGACAGGGGGAGGCAATCAGCCCCAGCATTTT,CASSVTGGGNQPQHF
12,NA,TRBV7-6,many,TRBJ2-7,TGTGCCAGCAGCTTAGGGGCCTACGAGCAGTACTTC,CASSLGAYEQYF
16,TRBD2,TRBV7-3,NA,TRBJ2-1,TGTGCCAGCAGCTCCCGGGCGGCTAGCGGGAGGAATGAGCAGTTCTTC,CASSSRAASGRNEQFF
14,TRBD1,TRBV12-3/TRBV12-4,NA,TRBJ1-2,TGTGCCAGCAGAACGACAGGGGGAGGTTATGGCTACACCTTC,CASRTTGGGYGYTF
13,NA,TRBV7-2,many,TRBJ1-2,TGTGCCAGCAGCTTAGACAGCAACTATGGCTACACCTTC,CASSLDSNYGYTF
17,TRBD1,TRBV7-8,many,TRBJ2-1,TGTGCCAGCAGCAAAGCACCCGGGACAGGGATACACAATGAGCAGTTCTTC,CASSKAPGTGIHNEQFF
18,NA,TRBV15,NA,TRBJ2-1,TGTGCCACCAGCAGAGATTTGGCAGCTACTAGCTCCTACAATGAGCAGTTCTTC,CATSRDLAATSSYNEQFF
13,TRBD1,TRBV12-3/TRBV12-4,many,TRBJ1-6,TGTGCCAGCAGCAACAGGGGTGTCTCACCCCTCCACTTT,CASSNRGVSPLHF
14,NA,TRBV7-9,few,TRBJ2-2,TGTGCCAGCAGCCAAAGTTTCTTCTCCGGGGAGCTGTTTTTT,CASSQSFFSGELFF
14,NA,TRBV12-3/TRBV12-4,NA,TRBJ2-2,TGTGCCACCCGGTGGACACCTAACACCGGGGAGCTGTTTTTT,CATRWTPNTGELFF
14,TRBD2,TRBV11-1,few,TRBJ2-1,TGTGCCAGCAGCTTAGTGGCGGGAGAGGGTGAGCAGTTCTTC,CASSLVAGEGEQFF
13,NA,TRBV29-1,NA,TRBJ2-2,TGCAGCGTCGCAGGGGTATACACCGGGGAGCTGTTTTTT,CSVAGVYTGELFF
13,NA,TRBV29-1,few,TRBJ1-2,TGCAGCGTTGAAGATCGGTCTTCGGCTGGCTACACCTTC,CSVEDRSSAGYTF
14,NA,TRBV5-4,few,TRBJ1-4,TGTGCCAGCAGCTTCGACAGCAATAATGAAAAACTGTTTTTT,CASSFDSNNEKLFF
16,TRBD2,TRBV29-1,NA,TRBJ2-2,TGCAGCGCCAGCCCCAGACTAGCGGGAGAGCCCGGGGAGCTGTTTTTT,CSASPRLAGEPGELFF
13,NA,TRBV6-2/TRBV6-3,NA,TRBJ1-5,TGTGCCAGCAGGCAGGGGTGGACTCAGCCCCAGCATTTT,CASRQGWTQPQHF
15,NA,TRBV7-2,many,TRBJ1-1,TGTGCCAGCAGCTTCTCCCCCTTTCAGGGCCATGAAGCTTTCTTT,CASSFSPFQGHEAFF
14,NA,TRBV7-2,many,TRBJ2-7,TGTGCCAGCAGCACCGGGACGGTCACCTACGAGCAGTACTTC,CASSTGTVTYEQYF
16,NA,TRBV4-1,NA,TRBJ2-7,TGCGCCAGCAGCCAAGGGATCCCCACAGGGAATTACGAGCAGTACTTC,CASSQGIPTGNYEQYF
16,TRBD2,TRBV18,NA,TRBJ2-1,TGTGCCAGCTCACCACTAGGGATAGCGGGAGTAAATGAGCAGTTCTTC,CASSPLGIAGVNEQFF
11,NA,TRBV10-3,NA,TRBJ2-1,TGTGCCATCAACAAGGGAGATGAGCAGTTCTTC,CAINKGDEQFF
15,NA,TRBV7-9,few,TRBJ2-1,TGTGCCAGCAGCTTATTATCCGGACTGGACAATGAGCAGTTCTTC,CASSLLSGLDNEQFF
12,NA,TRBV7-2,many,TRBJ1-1,TGTGCCAGCAGCTTTATCGACACTGAAGCTTTCTTT,CASSFIDTEAFF
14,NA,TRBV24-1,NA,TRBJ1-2,TGTGCCACCAGTGACCGAGGACAGCACCTTGGCTACACCTTC,CATSDRGQHLGYTF
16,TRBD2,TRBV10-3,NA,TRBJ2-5,TGTGCCATCCAGACTAGCGTTGGGGGACCACAAGAGACCCAGTACTTC,CAIQTSVGGPQETQYF
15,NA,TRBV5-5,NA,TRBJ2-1,TGTGCCAGCAGCTTGATAGGAGTTTCCTACAATGAGCAGTTCTTC,CASSLIGVSYNEQFF
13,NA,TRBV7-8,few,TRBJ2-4,TGTGCCAGCAGCTCAACCGGGAGTAACATTCAGTACTTC,CASSSTGSNIQYF
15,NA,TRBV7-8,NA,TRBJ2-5,TGTGCCAGCAGCCTCACCGCGCGAAAGGATGAGACCCAGTACTTC,CASSLTARKDETQYF
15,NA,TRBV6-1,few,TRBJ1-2,TGTGCCAGCAGTCCCGAACGACCTTACGACTATGGCTACACCTTC,CASSPERPYDYGYTF
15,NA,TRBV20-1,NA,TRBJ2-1,TGCAGTGCTAGAGCGGGGCCTTCCCTTAAGAATGAGCAGTTCTTC,CSARAGPSLKNEQFF
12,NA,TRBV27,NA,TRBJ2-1,TGTGCCAGCGCTCGCTCCTACAATGAGCAGTTCTTC,CASARSYNEQFF